Included here is one T cell receptor (beta chain) sequence, with context. The antigen is not known. This sample stems from a study of Tregs in tolerant kidney transplant recipients. Looking at the study overall: Related graft donors supplied nonmyeloablative bone marrow transplants, and mixed chimerism was transient.

The CDR3 has 14 residues. With V trimmed by 0 bases and J by 6 bases, 6 bases remained unmatched. Germline V gene lookup returns CDR1 SGHNT and CDR2 YYREEE (reference sequence). The data were produced by immunoSEQ multiplex PCR, yet TCRdb's version contains in-frame clones alone and is incomplete. The sample lists approximately 8,100 clones, just under 35% occurring once. CFSE-labeled recipient PBMCs were cultured 5 to 7 days with irradiated graft donor PBMCs, then FACS-sorted. Study observations and caveats: Expanding Tregs on activated donor B cells appeared to best identify donor-specific TCRbeta clones.

The sample here was CD8+ T cells from blood cultured with allogeneic cells, taken before the transplant. The receptor's source is a human patient who received a combined kidney and bone marrow transplant. The V and J genes are TRBV5-4 and TRBJ2-7, with TRBD1 matching 7 bases. This chain's CDR3 is CASSLEGGAAEQYF. In nucleotides, the CDR3 is TGTGCCAGCAGCTTGGAAGGGGGCGCGGCCGAGCAGTACTTC.